These 30 T cell receptor beta chains were sequenced from one sample in a study of blood T cells in healthy people across ages. A second roughly 6 to 12 cycle PCR used barcoded and J-beta primers. One entry per CDR3 protein, called by TCRdb with MiXCR from the 5' RACE reads. The sample carries 700,000 to 1,000,000 distinct CDR3 sequences, about 42% recorded once. Sample: blood. The receptors derive from a man aged 55 to 70 in good health.

The V gene is TRBV2, the J gene TRBJ1-5; D remains unclear. The V end lost 10 bases, the J end lost 0 bases, and 13 bases lay between the germline ends. CDR1 SNHLY and CDR2 FYNNEI come from the germline V gene. This CDR3 comprises 14 residues. In DNA, the CDR3 is TGTGCCACCGCCCCAGACATTAGCAATCAGCCCCAGCATTTT. It specifies CATAPDISNQPQHF.

The chain uses TRBV24-1 and TRBJ2-2, with a tentative D call TRBD2 (5 bases). Germline V lookup: CDR1 KGHDR, CDR2 SFDVKD. Between the trimmed V and J ends, which lost 7 bases and 4 bases, there was a span of 15 bases. This CDR3 region has 15 residues. CDR3 loop: CATRRAGEPTGELFF. DNA for the CDR3: TGTGCCACCAGGAGGGCCGGAGAACCCACCGGGGAGCTGTTTTTT.

The genes are TRBV3-1 and TRBJ2-1, with TRBD1 identical over 8 bases. Trimming removed 5 bases from V and 10 bases from J; junction bases left unmatched: 7. The germline CDR1 and CDR2 sequences are LGHDT and YNNKEL (reference sequence). CDR3 size: 13 residues. The CDR3 protein is CASSADRAREQFF. CDR3 in DNA: TGTGCCAGCAGCGCGGACAGGGCTAGAGAGCAGTTCTTC.

V and J are TRBV19 and TRBJ2-1, with 8 bases fitting TRBD2. The CDR3 extends over 15 amino acids. Germline V gene sequence: CDR1 LNHDA, CDR2 SQIVND (reference sequence). The J segment lost 8 bases and the V segment lost 1 base, leaving 7 bases of the junction unmatched. Here the CDR3 DNA reads TGTGCCAGTAGTATAGCCCGGGGGGGCCTCGATGAGCAGTTCTTC. It specifies CASSIARGGLDEQFF.

This chain links TRBV6-6 with TRBJ1-2; the D gene is possibly TRBD1 (5 bases). This CDR3 region has 15 residues. V lost 2 bases to trimming and J lost 7 bases, with 17 bases between them. Germline CDR1 MNHNY, CDR2 SVGAGI (reference sequence). CDR3 loop: CASSYNPGGASGYTF. The CDR3 coding sequence is TGTGCCAGCAGTTACAACCCAGGAGGGGCCTCTGGCTACACCTTC.

The J gene is TRBJ2-1, the V gene TRBV5-1; 11 bases map to TRBD2. The J segment lost 7 bases and the V segment lost 7 bases, leaving 4 bases of the junction unmatched. Germline CDR1 and CDR2: SGHRS and YFSETQ. The CDR3 covers 13 residues. The CDR3 protein is CASSSGGINEQFF. CDR3 coding DNA: TGCGCCAGCTCTAGCGGGGGGATAAATGAGCAGTTCTTC.

As DNA, the CDR3 is TGTGCCAGCAGCTTATCCCTGGCGGGAGTACTGGACGAGCAGTACTTC. The encoded protein is CASSLSLAGVLDEQYF. This chain uses TRBV7-9 with TRBJ2-7, with 7 nucleotides matching TRBD2. V gave up 2 bases and J gave up 5 bases; unmatched junction bases: 12. Germline V CDR1 and CDR2: SEHNR, FQNEAQ (reference sequence). CDR3 length: 16 amino acids.

J is TRBJ2-1 and V is TRBV25-1, with D perhaps assigned TRBD1 or TRBD2 (5 bases each). The CDR3 covers 13 residues. Trimming took 5 bases from V and 10 from J, leaving 15 bases between them. Germline values: CDR1 MGHDK, CDR2 SYGVNS. Written as DNA, the CDR3 is TGTGCCAGCAGTACTAGAAGGGGTCACGAGCAGTTCTTC. This codes for CASSTRRGHEQFF. Combining the CDR3 with reference TRBV25-1 and TRBJ2-1 gives the whole variable domain EADIYQTPRYLVIGTGKKITLECSQTMGHDKMYWYQQDPGMELHLIHYSYGVNSTEKGDLSSESTVSRIRTEHFPLTLESARPSHTSQYLCASSTRRGHEQFFGPGTRLTVL.

This clonotype has just a few counts. The CDR3 is CASSLQGPTQETQYF. The DNA of the CDR3 is TGTGCCAGCAGTTTACAGGGGCCCACCCAAGAGACCCAGTACTTC. The V gene is TRBV28, the J gene TRBJ2-5, with a tentative D call TRBD1 (6 bases). CDR3 length equals 15 residues. Germline loops: CDR1 MDHEN, CDR2 SYDVKM. V was shortened by 2 bases and J by 1 base, with 11 bases between the two germline ends.

This clonotype was seen a handful of times. The chain employs TRBV5-4 and TRBJ2-7; possibly TRBD1 for D (6 bases). The CDR3 totals 14 residues. V dropped 4 bases and J dropped 0 bases, with 11 bases sitting between them. Germline CDR1 SGHNT, CDR2 YYREEE (reference sequence). The CDR3 region has the DNA TGTGCCAGCAGCGCCGGACAGAGCTCCTACGAGCAGTACTTC. Translating it yields CASSAGQSSYEQYF.

The chain uses TRBV7-2 and TRBJ2-5; D is uncertain. Germline V gene lookup returns CDR1 SGHTA and CDR2 FQGNSA. The CDR3 runs to 14 residues. V was pared by 1 base and J by 0 bases, with 6 bases between. As DNA, the CDR3 is TGTGCCAGCAGCTTAGAATCTTACCAAGAGACCCAGTACTTC. Protein sequence: CASSLESYQETQYF.

The J gene is TRBJ2-5, the V gene TRBV20-1, with 7 bases that match TRBD1. The end of the DNA fits TRBJ2-7 better, so the J call may be wrong. Germline V gene data show CDR1 as DFQATT and CDR2 as SNEGSKA (reference sequence). The CDR3 consists of 14 residues. The CDR3 loop reads CSARPGTAADEQYF. As DNA, the CDR3 is TGCAGTGCTAGACCCGGGACAGCGGCTGACGAGCAGTACTTC.

The rearrangement links TRBV6-1 to TRBJ2-1; no reliable D call. CDR3 size: 10 residues. The ends were cut back, 8 bases at V and 5 bases at J, with 4 bases in the middle. Germline V gene lookup returns CDR1 MNHNS and CDR2 SASEGT. The DNA of the CDR3 is TGTGCCAGCCAGGACAATGAGCAGTTCTTC. Its protein is CASQDNEQFF.

This rearrangement joins TRBV6-2 or TRBV6-3 to TRBJ1-5, with TRBD1 as a possible D gene (5 bases). The CDR3 runs 14 residues. V dropped 6 bases and J dropped 4 bases, with 13 bases sitting between them. Germline CDR1 is MNHEY and CDR2 is SVGEGT. The CDR3 here is CASRAPGPNQPQHF. CDR3 DNA: TGTGCCAGCAGGGCCCCGGGACCTAATCAGCCCCAGCATTTT.

This clonotype was seen once. This chain links TRBV5-4 with TRBJ2-2, with 8 bases aligning to TRBD1. V lost 1 base, J lost 7 bases, and 12 bases stayed unmatched. There are 17 residues in the CDR3. Germline V gives CDR1 SGHNT, CDR2 YYREEE (reference sequence). For the CDR3, the DNA is TGTGCCAGCAGCTTGAGTATCGCGGCAGGGGGCCTCGGGGAGCTGTTTTTT. This encodes CASSLSIAAGGLGELFF. Variable domain in full (rest from reference TRBV5-4 and TRBJ2-2): ETGVTQSPTHLIKTRGQQVTLRCSSQSGHNTVSWYQQALGQGPQFIFQYYREEENGRGNFPPRFSGLQFPNYSSELNVNALELDDSALYLCASSLSIAAGGLGELFFGEGSRLTVL.

Concerning this clonotype itself: At one end the junction does not follow the germline gene, possibly because of a read error. The chain links TRBV6-2 or TRBV6-3 to TRBJ2-1; 7 positions match TRBD1. The CDR3 contains 15 residues. Per germline, CDR1 MNHEY and CDR2 SVGEGT. For the CDR3, the DNA is TGTGCCAGCAGGCCGACAGGGAGATCCTACAATGAGCGGTTCTTC. The encoded protein is CASRPTGRSYNERFF.

The V and J genes are TRBV9 and TRBJ2-1, with D possibly being TRBD1 or TRBD2 (6 bases each). V dropped 0 bases and J dropped 6 bases, with 10 bases sitting between them. The CDR3 totals 14 residues. CDR1 and CDR2 (germline): SGDLS, YYNGEE. The CDR3 DNA follows: TGTGCCAGCAGCGTAGCGGGGGCAATCAATGAGCAGTTCTTC. Its translation is CASSVAGAINEQFF.

The V gene is TRBV20-1, the J gene TRBJ2-1, with 8 bases fitting TRBD2. This CDR3 has 16 amino acids. The V gene end was trimmed by 5 bases and the J gene end by 2 bases; junction bases not matched to a gene: 11. The germline V gene encodes CDR1 DFQATT and CDR2 SNEGSKA (reference sequence). The CDR3, as DNA: TGCAGTGCTCCCCCCAAGGGGACTAGTCCCTACAATGAGCAGTTCTTC. Amino acids: CSAPPKGTSPYNEQFF.

This clonotype was counted only a few times. The genes are TRBV5-5 and TRBJ1-2; D gene unclear. This CDR3 region has 15 residues. The V gene's germline CDR1 is SGHKS and CDR2 YYEKEE (reference sequence). V shed 4 bases and J shed 3 bases, with 16 bases lying between them. The CDR3: CASSPAEGGDYGYTF. For the CDR3, the DNA is TGTGCCAGCAGCCCTGCGGAGGGCGGGGACTATGGCTACACCTTC.

This clonotype has just a few counts. This chain joins TRBV6-1 and TRBJ2-7; 7 bases agree with TRBD1. The CDR3 has 13 amino acids. The ends lost 0 bases at V and 9 bases at J; junction bases unmatched: 5. Germline loops: CDR1 MNHNS, CDR2 SASEGT. CDR3 nucleotides: TGTGCCAGCAGTGAAGCACGGGACAGATGGCAGTACTTC. Its protein product is CASSEARDRWQYF.

A few counts support this clonotype. The chain is built from TRBV20-1 and TRBJ2-7, with D maybe TRBD2 (6 bases). Germline V gene sequence: CDR1 DFQATT, CDR2 SNEGSKA (reference sequence). The CDR3 is made up of 11 amino acids. Deletions cut 1 base from V and 7 bases from J, with 8 bases between. The CDR3 is CSARAAGEQYF. The CDR3 bases are TGCAGTGCTAGAGCTGCGGGGGAGCAGTACTTC.

This clonotype occurred many times. CDR3 DNA: TGTGCCAGCAGCTTGGGGGGACTGAACACTGAAGCTTTCTTT. This gives the protein CASSLGGLNTEAFF. The chain is built from TRBV7-9 and TRBJ1-1; D perhaps matches TRBD1 (5 bases). V was pared by 3 bases and J by 0 bases, with 8 bases between. Looked up from germline, CDR1 is SEHNR and CDR2 is FQNEAQ (reference sequence). This CDR3 has 14 residues.

This clonotype has a handful of counts. This chain joins TRBV5-5 and TRBJ2-2; D unclear. CDR1 is SGHKS and CDR2 is YYEKEE in the germline V gene (reference sequence). The CDR3 has 14 residues. Trimming cost V 3 bases and J 3 bases, with 9 bases left between them. As DNA, the CDR3 is TGTGCCAGCAGCTCAGACACGTACACCGGGGAGCTGTTTTTT. As protein: CASSSDTYTGELFF.

This clonotype was counted once. This chain links TRBV6-2 or TRBV6-3 with TRBJ1-5, with a tentative D call TRBD1 (6 bases). The CDR3 spans 14 residues. CDR1 MNHEY and CDR2 SVGEGT come from the germline V gene. Deletions cut 6 bases from V and 3 bases from J, with 12 bases between. DNA for the CDR3: TGTGCCAGCAGAGCTCGGGACAACAATCAGCCCCAGCATTTT. Translation: CASRARDNNQPQHF.

This chain links TRBV6-6 with TRBJ2-5; D might be TRBD1 (5 bases). CDR1 is MNHNY and CDR2 is SVGAGI in the germline V gene (reference sequence). The length of the CDR3 is 12 residues. Trimming took 6 bases from V and 11 from J, leaving 16 bases between them. CDR3: CASRKDTNEQYF. CDR3 bases: TGTGCCAGCAGGAAGGACACCAATGAGCAGTACTTC.

V is TRBV20-1 and J is TRBJ1-2, with a possible D match to TRBD1 (5 bases). V dropped 0 bases and J dropped 0 bases, with 17 bases sitting between them. The germline V gene encodes CDR1 DFQATT and CDR2 SNEGSKA (reference sequence). There are 17 residues in the CDR3. The CDR3 bases are TGCAGTGCTAGAGATCCCCGGCGGGGGATAACTAACTATGGCTACACCTTC. Amino acid sequence: CSARDPRRGITNYGYTF.

V gene TRBV6-1 combines with J gene TRBJ2-5; D might be TRBD1 (6 bases). Trimming left V 9 bases short and J 2 bases short, with 13 bases between. Germline V CDR1 and CDR2: MNHNS, SASEGT. CDR3 length: 13 amino acids. DNA of the CDR3: TGTGCCAGTCAGAGGACAGCTCAAGAGACCCAGTACTTC. Translating gives CASQRTAQETQYF.

This clonotype was counted between two and nine times. This chain uses TRBV9 with TRBJ2-1, with TRBD1 as a possible D gene (6 bases). From germline, CDR1 is SGDLS and CDR2 YYNGEE. The ends were cut back, 4 bases at V and 2 bases at J, with 13 bases in the middle. This CDR3 comprises 15 residues. The CDR3 region has the DNA TGTGCCAGCAGCCCACTCAGGGGCCCCTACAATGAGCAGTTCTTC. It translates to CASSPLRGPYNEQFF.

As for this clonotype: Germline is not matched at one junction end, which may reflect a read error. The gene calls are TRBV18 and TRBJ1-1; D unresolved. CDR1 is KGHSH and CDR2 is LQKENI in the germline V gene. This CDR3 comprises 15 residues. The CDR3 DNA reads TGTGCCAGCTCACCTTTCATTATGGGGAACACTGTAGCTTTCTTT. Translated: CASSPFIMGNTVAFF.

The rearrangement links TRBV7-9 to TRBJ2-7, with 12 bases lining up with TRBD2. Per germline, CDR1 SEHNR and CDR2 FQNEAQ (reference sequence). The length of the CDR3 is 16 residues. The ends lost 8 bases at V and 7 bases at J; junction bases unmatched: 15. CDR3 sequence reads: CASGPGLAGSLGEQYF. The CDR3 DNA reads as TGTGCCAGCGGCCCCGGACTAGCGGGGTCTCTGGGGGAGCAGTACTTC.